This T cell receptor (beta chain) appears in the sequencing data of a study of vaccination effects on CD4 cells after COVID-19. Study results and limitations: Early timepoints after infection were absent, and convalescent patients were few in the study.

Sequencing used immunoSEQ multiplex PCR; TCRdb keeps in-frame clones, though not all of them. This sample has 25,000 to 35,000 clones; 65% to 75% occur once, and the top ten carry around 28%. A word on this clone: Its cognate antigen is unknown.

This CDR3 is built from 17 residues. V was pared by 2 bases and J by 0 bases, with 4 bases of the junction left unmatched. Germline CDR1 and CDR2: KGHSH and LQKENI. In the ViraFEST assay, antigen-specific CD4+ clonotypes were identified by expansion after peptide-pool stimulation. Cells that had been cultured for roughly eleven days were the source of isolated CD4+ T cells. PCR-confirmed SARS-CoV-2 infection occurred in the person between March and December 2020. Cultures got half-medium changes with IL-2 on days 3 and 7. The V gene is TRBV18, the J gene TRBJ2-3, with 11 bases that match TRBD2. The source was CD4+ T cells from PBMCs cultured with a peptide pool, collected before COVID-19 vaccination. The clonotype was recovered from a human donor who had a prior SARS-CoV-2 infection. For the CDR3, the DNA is TGTGCCAGCTCACCAATTGGACTAGCGGGCAGCACAGATACGCAGTATTTT. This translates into CASSPIGLAGSTDTQYF. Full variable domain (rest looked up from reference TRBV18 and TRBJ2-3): NAGVMQNPRHLVRRRGQEARLRCSPMKGHSHVYWYRQLPEEGLKFMVYLQKENIIDESGMPKERFSAEFPKEGPSILRIQQVVRGDSAAYFCASSPIGLAGSTDTQYFGPGTRLTVL.